One sample yielded the 21 T cell receptor beta chains listed below, sequenced in a study of graft-versus-host responses after intestinal transplantation. Libraries were prepared by immunoSEQ multiplex PCR; TCRdb keeps only in-frame clonotypes and omits some of them. Among some 13,000 clones, approximately 40% were seen once, and the ten largest hold 0.85% to 1.3%. Material: alloreactive CD4+ T cells from a mixed lymphocyte reaction culture, obtained before intestinal transplant. Subset denoted: CFSE-low proliferating T cells sorted from roughly six-day pre-transplant mixed lymphocyte reaction (GvH or HvG direction). Every receptor here comes from a human patient who received an intestinal transplant.

This clone appeared a single time. The chain combines TRBV28 with TRBJ1-2; D gene uncertain. V was shortened by 7 bases and J by 2 bases, with 14 bases between the two germline ends. CDR3 length: 14 amino acids. Germline assignment: CDR1 MDHEN and CDR2 SYDVKM. CDR3 DNA: TGTGCCAGCACACTCCGGGGAGACAACTATGGCTACACCTTC. It yields the protein CASTLRGDNYGYTF.

J is TRBJ1-1 and V is TRBV14; 9 bases line up with TRBD1. The CDR3 is made up of 16 amino acids. CDR1 is SGHDN and CDR2 is FVKESK in the germline V gene. J lost 0 bases, V lost 2 bases, and 4 bases had no gene match. The CDR3 bases are TGTGCCAGCAGCCAATTCGGACAGGGGTTGAACACTGAAGCTTTCTTT. It specifies CASSQFGQGLNTEAFF.

The chain recombines TRBV7-9 with TRBJ1-6; 7 bases are shared with TRBD1. Germline values: CDR1 SEHNR, CDR2 FQNEAQ (reference sequence). CDR3 length: 18 amino acids. V dropped 4 bases and J dropped 1; count of bases not matched to a gene: 10. The CDR3 reads CASSSGTEELSYNSPLHF. The CDR3 bases are TGTGCCAGCAGCTCCGGGACAGAGGAATTATCCTATAATTCACCCCTCCACTTT.

The V and J genes are TRBV7-2 and TRBJ2-1; TRBD1 agrees at 10 bases. The germline gives CDR1 SGHTA, CDR2 FQGNSA. The CDR3 has 17 residues. Germline trimming cut 0 bases from V and 8 bases from J; bases unmatched to any gene: 10. This CDR3 is CASSLALTGGLHDEQFF. CDR3 nucleotide sequence: TGTGCCAGCAGCTTAGCATTGACAGGGGGCTTACACGATGAGCAGTTCTTC.

The chain links TRBV2 to TRBJ2-3; 7 positions match TRBD2. V trimming: 6 bases; J trimming: 6 bases; junction bases outside the gene matches: 6. Germline values: CDR1 SNHLY, CDR2 FYNNEI. The CDR3 contains 13 residues. CDR3 region: CASSPTSPDTQYF. Here the CDR3 DNA reads TGTGCCAGCAGCCCGACTAGCCCCGATACGCAGTATTTT.

The CDR3 loop reads CASSQGPLDRVTQYF. CDR3 DNA sequence: TGTGCCAGCAGCCAAGGCCCCTTGGACAGGGTCACTCAGTACTTC. The chain has TRBV7-9 and TRBJ2-4, with 8 bases lining up with TRBD1. The CDR3 spans 15 residues. Per the germline V gene, CDR1 is SEHNR and CDR2 is FQNEAQ (reference sequence). V trimming: 5 bases; J trimming: 12 bases; junction bases outside the gene matches: 15.

This clone appeared a few times. V usage is TRBV4-3 and J usage is TRBJ2-7, with D maybe TRBD1 (6 bases). CDR1 and CDR2 (germline): LGHNA, YSLEER. The V gene lost 3 bases and the J gene lost 1 base, with 10 bases spanning the gap. The CDR3 runs to 14 residues. Here the CDR3 DNA reads TGCGCCAGCAGCCAGGGGGCAAATTCCTACGAGCAGTACTTC. It codes for CASSQGANSYEQYF.

The chain is built from TRBV11-3 and TRBJ2-7; D unresolved. With 3 bases removed from V and 3 bases from J, the gap between germline ends came to 9 bases. Germline values: CDR1 SGHNT, CDR2 YENEEA. The CDR3 is 13 amino acids. Here the CDR3 reads CASSLGTNYEQYF. The CDR3 nucleotides read TGTGCCAGCAGCTTGGGCACGAACTACGAGCAGTACTTC.

This clone was detected only a few times. The V and J genes are TRBV11-3 and TRBJ2-5, with 14 bases identical to TRBD2. The CDR3 spans 18 residues. In germline, CDR1 is SGHNT, CDR2 YENEEA. The junction had 8 bases not matched to a gene; V was cut back by 5 bases and J by 0 bases. CDR3 nucleotide sequence: TGTGCCAGCAGCCCAGGACTAGCGGGGGGCCGGTACCAAGAGACCCAGTACTTC. This sequence encodes CASSPGLAGGRYQETQYF.

The V and J genes are TRBV15 and TRBJ1-1; the D gene is possibly TRBD1 (6 bases). The V end lost 0 bases, the J end lost 4 bases, and 12 bases lay between the germline ends. The CDR3 spans 15 residues. CDR1 is LNHNV and CDR2 is YYDKDF in the germline V gene (reference sequence). The CDR3 coding sequence is TGTGCCACCAGCAGAGACAGGGGAATTGGCACTGAAGCTTTCTTT. This codes for CATSRDRGIGTEAFF.

The chain is built from TRBV19 and TRBJ1-1; no definite D call. CDR1 and CDR2 from the germline V gene are LNHDA and SQIVND (reference sequence). The CDR3 consists of 14 residues. The V end was cut by 6 bases, the J end by 1 base, with 12 bases between. The CDR3 protein is CASSLMRGNTEAFF. CDR3 sequence (DNA): TGTGCCAGTAGCCTAATGCGGGGGAACACTGAAGCTTTCTTT.

V gene TRBV18 combines with J gene TRBJ1-2, with a tentative D call TRBD1 (6 bases). The ends were cut back, 7 bases at V and 0 bases at J, with 24 bases in the middle. The CDR3 consists of 18 residues. From germline, CDR1 is KGHSH and CDR2 LQKENI. CDR3 sequence (DNA): TGTGCCAGCTTCCCGAAGATGGGGACAACTGACACTAACTATGGCTACACCTTC. It encodes CASFPKMGTTDTNYGYTF.

In this sample, this clone turned up a few times. The V and J genes are TRBV9 and TRBJ1-2; D not certain. Trimming stripped 0 bases from V and 5 bases from J, with 20 bases between. Germline lookup yields CDR1 SGDLS and CDR2 YYNGEE. The CDR3 length is 17 residues. CDR3: CASSVEGRLERKYGYTF. CDR3 bases: TGTGCCAGCAGCGTAGAAGGGAGGTTAGAGAGGAAATATGGCTACACCTTC.

The DNA of the CDR3 is TGTGCCAGTAGTATCAGTTCGGGCATTCAGTACTTC. Translation: CASSISSGIQYF. The genes are TRBV19 and TRBJ2-4; D gene unclear. From germline, CDR1 is LNHDA and CDR2 SQIVND (reference sequence). Trimming removed 3 bases from V and 9 bases from J, with 9 bases in between. CDR3 length: 12 amino acids.

The table lists this clone with a few counts. CDR3 DNA: TGTGCCAGCAGCTTGGTGGGCAGCCATAATGAAAAACTGTTTTTT. This encodes CASSLVGSHNEKLFF. J is TRBJ1-4 and V is TRBV5-5; D unclear. V lost 0 bases, J lost 4 bases, and 10 bases lay in between. CDR3 size: 15 residues. Germline CDR1 reads SGHKS; CDR2 reads YYEKEE (reference sequence).

The CDR3 loop reads CASSPTGAPYEQYF. The CDR3 bases are TGTGCCAGCAGTCCGACAGGGGCCCCCTACGAGCAGTACTTC. The chain combines TRBV6-5 with TRBJ2-7; 8 nucleotides align to TRBD1. The CDR3 length is 14 residues. Germline V lookup: CDR1 MNHEY, CDR2 SVGAGI. V was pared by 5 bases and J by 2 bases, with 5 bases of the junction left unmatched.

This clone was seen more than once but under ten times. The chain is built from TRBV13 and TRBJ2-2, with 10 bases fitting TRBD2. CDR3 size: 15 residues. V shed 4 bases, J shed 6 bases, and the junction held 5 bases outside the gene matches. The V gene's germline CDR1 is PRHDT and CDR2 FYEKMQ (reference sequence). CDR3 DNA: TGTGCCAGCAGCTGGAATAGCGGGGGGCCCGGGGAGCTGTTTTTT. It codes for CASSWNSGGPGELFF.

This clone was detected a few times. The rearrangement links TRBV30 to TRBJ1-1; 8 bases agree with TRBD1. The CDR3 loop spans 16 amino acids. Losses at the gene ends were 1 base for V and 5 bases for J; bases not matched to a gene: 12. CDR1 is GTSNPN and CDR2 is SVGIG in the germline V gene (reference sequence). The CDR3 sequence is CAWSGDRTSWGTEAFF. The DNA of the CDR3 is TGTGCCTGGAGTGGGGACAGGACCTCCTGGGGGACTGAAGCTTTCTTT.

This clone occurred a few times. The J gene is TRBJ1-2, the V gene TRBV6-5; D is unresolved. The CDR3 consists of 15 residues. CDR1 MNHEY and CDR2 SVGAGI come from the germline V gene. V lost 6 bases and J 3 bases, leaving 17 bases between the germline ends. In DNA form, the CDR3 reads TGTGCCAGCAGGCACTCCACTGGAGGCGACTATGGCTACACCTTC. The encoded protein is CASRHSTGGDYGYTF.

By share, this clone counts as medium-sized. V is TRBV5-1 and J is TRBJ1-1; the match to TRBD1 covers 8 bases. The J segment lost 0 bases and the V segment lost 2 bases, leaving 3 bases of the junction unmatched. The CDR3 runs 15 residues. Germline values: CDR1 SGHRS, CDR2 YFSETQ. The CDR3 DNA sequence: TGCGCCAGCAGCTTACTACAGGGGGTGAACACTGAAGCTTTCTTT. It yields the protein CASSLLQGVNTEAFF.

This clone turned up a few times. The chain recombines TRBV7-9 with TRBJ2-1; D may be TRBD2 (5 bases). The germline CDR1 and CDR2 sequences are SEHNR and FQNEAQ (reference sequence). CDR3 length: 12 residues. V lost 1 base, J lost 9 bases, and 7 bases lay in between. CDR3 sequence reads: CASSLVGSEQFF. As DNA, the CDR3 is TGTGCCAGCAGCTTAGTAGGGAGTGAGCAGTTCTTC.